The source of this T cell receptor (beta chain) is a study of blood T cells in healthy people across ages. Through a sample-barcoded 5' primer and a J-beta primer mix, a second PCR was run for about 6 to 11 cycles. TCRdb re-derived calls from the 5' RACE reads in MiXCR, one entry per CDR3 protein. The sample holds fewer than 2,000,000 distinct CDR3 sequences, about two fifths seen once. This sequence originates from a human donor in good health. Sequenced sample: blood.

The CDR3 protein is CASSGTEDEKLFF. Written as DNA, the CDR3 is TGTGCCAGCAGTGGGACGGAGGATGAAAAACTGTTTTTT. The chain combines TRBV5-5 with TRBJ1-4, with TRBD1 as a possible D gene (5 bases). CDR1 and CDR2 from the germline V gene are SGHKS and YYEKEE (reference sequence). This CDR3 region has 13 residues. The V and J ends lost 5 bases and 6 bases respectively, with 11 bases between them.